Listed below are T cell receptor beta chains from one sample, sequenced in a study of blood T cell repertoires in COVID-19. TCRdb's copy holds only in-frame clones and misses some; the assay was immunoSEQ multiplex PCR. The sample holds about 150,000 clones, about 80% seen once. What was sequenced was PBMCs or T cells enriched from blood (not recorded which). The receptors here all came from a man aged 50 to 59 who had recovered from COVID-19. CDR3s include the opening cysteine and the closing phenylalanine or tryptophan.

CDR3: CASSQDFLAPDNEQFF
V: TRBV3-1/TRBV3-2

CDR3: CASSMDRVATGNTIYF
V: TRBV6-6

CDR3: CASSSGSWETQYF
V: TRBV19

CDR3: CATSSSGGIAEAFF
V: TRBV15

CDR3: CSVGGGRANEKLFF
V: TRBV29-1

CDR3: CASSLDRGSHNEQFF
V: TRBV11-3

CDR3: CASSELAGTPYEQYF
V: TRBV5-4

CDR3: CASRAGLADTEQYF
V: TRBV11-1

CDR3: CASSPRSGIDVGYTF
V: TRBV4-1

CDR3: CASSRAGQGYNEQFF
V: TRBV19

CDR3: CASSTSGTGGYTF
V: TRBV7-9

CDR3: CASSIGRSGNTIYF
V: TRBV19

CDR3: CASSFGKGFENTEAFF
V: TRBV5-6

CDR3: CASTPRHPSNQPQHF
V: TRBV19

CDR3: CASSLAVGSPDTQYF
V: TRBV7-9

CDR3: CASSLDGRGPSNYGYTF
V: TRBV7-2

CDR3: CASSPQEGAKTEAFF
V: TRBV18

CDR3: CASSMSLGQDTQYF
V: TRBV19

CDR3: CASTRTDRNSPLHF
V: TRBV2

CDR3: CASSDAGGGTEAFF
V: TRBV25-1

CDR3: CASSRLGLGEWSPLHF
V: TRBV18

CDR3: CASSENIYSNQPQHF
V: TRBV6-1

CDR3: CASSITAGGPSDTQYF
V: TRBV19

CDR3: CASSPGTASYEQYF
V: TRBV11-1

CDR3: CATSDQNRARHTEAFF
V: TRBV24-1

CDR3: CASGSSPSRAFF
V: TRBV12-5

CDR3: CASSLAAGSSYEQYF
V: TRBV5-1

CDR3: CASSQGVREKLFF
V: TRBV4-2

CDR3: CASSPGDRGLLNTEAFF
V: TRBV11-3

CDR3: CASSQTGTGNYGYTF
V: TRBV7-2

CDR3: CASSLTSTHEQFF
V: TRBV7-9

CDR3: CASSKAPIQSGVTRTSYEQYF
V: TRBV19

CDR3: CASSEFSTGNTEAFF
V: TRBV10-1

CDR3: CASSLTGADTNTEAFF
V: TRBV7-3

CDR3: CASKLAGAGGNEQFF
V: TRBV2

CDR3: CASSSRTGYNEQFF
V: TRBV11-2

CDR3: CASSPRTGNNEQFF
V: TRBV9

CDR3: CASSPGGQVYNSPLHF
V: TRBV7-8

CDR3: CASSTRDEQYF
V: TRBV6-6

CDR3: CASSRTGSWSGNTIYF
V: TRBV3-1/TRBV3-2

CDR3: CASSLVISGETQYF
V: TRBV11-3

CDR3: CASSPTGQINEKLFF
V: TRBV7-9

CDR3: CASSYPGSLGSPLHF
V: TRBV2

CDR3: CASSVDPGGPPDTQYF
V: TRBV9

CDR3: CASSLMPGLAGDQETQYF
V: TRBV5-1

CDR3: CASSYSKLPSGGIQYF
V: TRBV6-5

CDR3: CASSVQGVTSNTGELFF
V: TRBV27

CDR3: CASSLDYTDPLHF
V: TRBV11-2

CDR3: CASSREGSPLHF
V: TRBV3-1/TRBV3-2

CDR3: CASSQQGWYGYTF
V: TRBV3-1/TRBV3-2

CDR3: CATTTGTGRTGELFF
V: TRBV10-1

CDR3: CASSPLGQGAAGELFF
V: TRBV7-2

CDR3: CASSYRGGTDTQYF
V: TRBV6-5